This T cell receptor (beta chain) was captured in a study of graft-versus-host responses after intestinal transplantation. Study context: Recipients received multivisceral, liver-intestinal, or isolated intestinal transplants.

The V gene's germline CDR1 is SEHNR and CDR2 FQNEAQ (reference sequence). J was trimmed by 3 bases and V by 2 bases; bases with no gene match: 8. The CDR3 totals 16 residues. As for this clone: Its matching antigen is unknown.

TCRdb's table, derived via immunoSEQ multiplex PCR, lists solely in-frame clones and lacks some. The data hold over 90,000 clones, with roughly 93% observed a single time. This sequence was found in a human donor who received an intestinal transplant. The sample was unstimulated CD8+ T cells sorted from spleen or lymph node cells, taken before intestinal transplant. This sequence joins TRBV7-9 and TRBJ2-7, with TRBD1 matching over 9 bases. The CDR3 bases are TGTGCCAGCAGCTTACCCTGGACAGGGGAGAGCTACGAGCAGTACTTC. Translating it yields CASSLPWTGESYEQYF.